This TCR beta chain emerged from a study of cytomegalovirus exposure and HLA in healthy donors (dated by TCRdb to the late 2010s). At the level of the whole study: An earlier analysis of 587 of the donors reported about 250 Gb of sequence data and 117 million unique TCR beta sequences from 150 million to 200 million T cells. About 280 gigabases of sequencing data and around 88 million unique TCR sequences made up an early release that covered some 640 HLA-typed donors. The genetic ancestry cluster associated with self-reported Caucasian donors included 81% of the 398 genotyped donors. The study aimed to test whether signatures of past pathogen exposure could be identified by cataloging public T cell receptors. Using immunosequencing, the study profiled T cell repertoires from fewer than 700 subjects and related those repertoires to cytomegalovirus serostatus. Along with the approximately 650-subject first cohort, a separate validation cohort of over a hundred different subjects was used. The study combined high-throughput TCR immunosequencing, statistical association of individual TCRs with disease status, and machine learning to predict cytomegalovirus infection status. To study patterns of TCR occurrence, a later analysis re-analyzed previously published TCR beta repertoires from around 700 donors and added high-resolution HLA genotyping. In the later analysis, no new phenotypic data were used to find candidate immune exposures; instead, reliance was placed on TCR beta sequences and their occurrence across donors. To decide whether each TCR beta V gene segment behaved as functional or pseudogenic, an earlier analysis of fewer than 750 of the donors relied on high-throughput TCR beta sequencing. Donor age, sex, ethnicity and CMV serostatus were compiled together with the repertoire data. Genome-wide SNP genotypes for about 55% of the roughly 670 donors were used in a later genetic analysis, which treated that subset as a discovery cohort. All discovery cohort repertoires had been generated on a single sequencing platform. Both class I and class II loci were covered by HLA typing, at four-digit resolution. Typing coverage differed by locus: A, B, C, DRB1 and DQB1 were typed in about 629-640 donors, DQA1 in around 500, DPA1 in approximately 600, and DPB1 in just under 490. Five DR-DQ haplotypes were treated as single units for association and clustering because of strong linkage in the cohort. Across around 400 genotyped donors of the cohort, an average of about 200,000 unique TCR beta nucleotide sequences per donor were sequenced, and 15% to 20% of those sequences were non-productive.

Libraries were constructed by the immunoSEQ multiplex PCR assay. The multiplex PCR relied on a mix of 60 forward primers for TCR Vbeta segments and 13 reverse primers for TCR Jbeta segments. The CDR3 region of rearranged TCR beta genes was amplified from genomic DNA by a multiplex PCR assay. On the Illumina HiSeq System, the amplified TCR beta libraries were sequenced as 87-base-pair reads. In the paper's pipeline: Across the 700 or so repertoires, a later analysis counted approximately 83 million unique TCR beta chains, roughly 11 million of which were shared by at least two donors. To remove PCR and sequencing errors, raw reads were error-corrected and collapsed into unique sequences using a nearest-neighbor algorithm that merged closely related sequences. To assign V, D and J gene segments, CDR3 sequences were aligned to IMGT reference sequences. Each retained sequence needed at least a six-nucleotide match to both a V gene segment and a J gene segment. Rearrangements were called productive when the CDR3 lacked stop codons and stayed in frame with V and J; all others were non-productive. CDR3 was defined by IMGT convention, running from the second conserved V-encoded cysteine to the conserved J-encoded phenylalanine. In an earlier analysis of around 540 of the donors, sequences lacking an unambiguous match to a single V gene segment were excluded. In an earlier analysis of almost 600 of the donors, a V segment was called functional when productive rearrangements were above 56.7%, and segregating when the standard deviation between donors exceeded 5%. A statistical classification framework was built for diagnosing cytomegalovirus status from the catalog of TCR beta chain sequences. In a later analysis, V and J genes were assigned by comparing TCR nucleotide sequences against IMGT/GENE-DB human TR gene sequences. Using the TCRdist pipeline, a later analysis assigned CDR3 sequences along with most-parsimonious VDJ recombination scenarios. In a later analysis, each TCR beta chain was defined by its CDR3 amino acid sequence together with its V-gene family, and reads without a unique V-gene family were excluded. As a way to deal with suspected cross-contamination and a sequencing artifact, a later analysis dropped approximately 590 nucleotide sequences that were highly shared and had low generation probability. In a later analysis, a clonal expansion index for each public chain was calculated from normalized within-repertoire ranks of inferred template counts. Generation probabilities in a later analysis came from a VDJ recombination model fitted to out-of-frame rearrangements, and those results were checked against IGoR. Hypergeometric tests were used in a later analysis to score TCR-TCR, TCR-HLA and TCR-CMV co-occurrence, with a repertoire-size bias correction applied to the TCR pairs. In a later analysis, false discovery rates were estimated by permuting HLA or CMV assignments 20 times. In a later analysis, co-occurring TCRs were grouped using DBSCAN, and TCRdist sequence similarity was added for clustering within HLA-allele-positive subsets. Repertoires with fewer than 30,000 or more than 120,000 public chains, plus five repertoires with anomalous nucleotide sharing, were excluded from co-occurrence clustering. Drawn from immuneACCESS, this table holds only the in-frame rearrangements with V and J called that TCRdb kept. Clones are partly lost; checked studies trace under half to an unresolved V gene and leave the rest unexplained. For V, J and clone size, that table is used; D and trimming come from the DNA. Recorded for this sample are 85,000 to 130,000 clones; around 73% of them occurred a single time. The ten most abundant clones make up 1.5% to 2% of the sample.

A note on this clone: This clone's antigen is unknown. No quality values exist for individual bases; no much larger clone is one base distant.

In total, about 650 healthy bone marrow donors made up the cohort. All cohort members were sampled while nominally healthy, although unrecorded immune exposures were likely present. The donor tested CMV seronegative, placing the donor among the approximately 360 seronegative members of the cohort. Each donor provided a peripheral blood sample, and peripheral blood mononuclear cells were used for TCR beta sequencing. Genomic DNA was extracted from the blood cell samples with the Qiagen DNeasy Blood Extraction Kit. For this chain, trimming is 0 bases at the V end and 4 bases at the J end, and the number of junction bases without a gene match is 3. CDR1 SGHTA and CDR2 FQGNSA were looked up in the germline V gene. The CDR3 sequence holds 15 residues, the cysteine and phenylalanine included. Only CDR3 DNA remains: 45 bases, in frame from the first base. Broader findings and caveats from the paper: Because counts were too low, under 20 rarely observed V segments, including chromosome 9 orphons, were left out of the earlier analysis of 587 of the donors. In a later genetic analysis, fewer N-insertions in productive TCRs were reported among donors in an Asian-associated ancestry cluster than the roughly 700-donor mean. According to a later analysis, TCR association rates differed among HLA loci, with DRB1 alleles showing the most associated TCRs and HLA-C alleles showing the fewest. According to the authors, the approach could potentially be generalized to other disease states and immunological phenotypes. This cohort had only TCR beta chains sequenced, and the lack of alpha or paired-chain data limited which features could be detected. At a false discovery rate of 0.05, a later analysis linked some 17,000 TCR beta sequences to specific HLA alleles. In an earlier analysis of approximately 590 of the donors, most TCR beta V segments appeared in productive rearrangements about 87% or about 30% of the time, broadly matching IMGT annotations. A later genetic analysis associated a missense DCLRE1C variant with V-gene and J-gene trimming of TCR beta chains, and an independent cohort replicated the association. In a later analysis, HLA-associated TCR beta chains were found to be more clonally expanded and to have lower generation probabilities than equally common non-associated chains. A cluster of highly shared sequence variants was judged likely to be a technical artifact of the sequencing pipeline. A later analysis reported that several top co-occurrence clusters appeared linked to parvovirus B19, influenza, CMV and Epstein-Barr virus. A total of 150 to 200 TCR beta chains were listed by the study as associated with cytomegalovirus. A further reported finding was that TCR beta sequences accurately predicted the HLA-A and HLA-B alleles for most subjects in the first cohort. Linkage disequilibrium might explain the correlated functional status among segregating V segments, but an unknown experimental factor could not be ruled out. In both the original and validation cohorts, the classifier was reported to diagnose cytomegalovirus status with high specificity and sensitivity. Sequencing depth was assumed to be roughly uniform across donors in the presence/absence analyses, though that assumption may not hold. For the cohort, immune exposure information was limited to CMV serostatus. While some public TCRs were present in many individuals, most TCR sequences turned up only very rarely across donors. According to a later analysis, most CMV-associated TCR beta chains appeared to be HLA-restricted, and the HLA associations seemed to be driven largely by CMV exposure. Because HLA typing was missing for some donors at each locus, association tests included only the typed subset. Assigning TCR associations to individual alleles was difficult when HLA alleles, especially DR and DQ, strongly co-occurred. Some IMGT-functional V segments, including TRBV6-2 and TRBV6-3, could not be told apart with the 87-base-pair reads, so those segments were excluded. In vitro tests confirmed that a few of the cytomegalovirus-associated TCR beta chains recognize cytomegalovirus antigens.

This clonotype was sampled from a woman between 35 and 50 years old in good health and CMV-seronegative. The sequenced material came from PBMCs. The sequence joins TRBV7-2 to TRBJ1-5; 7 central bases correspond to TRBD1. The encoded CDR3 is CASSLAGTVNQPQHF. DNA sequence: TGTGCCAGCAGCTTAGCCGGGACAGTGAATCAGCCCCAGCATTTT.